Described below is a single TCR beta chain sequence and its context. The antigen is not known. Other DNA sequences within the sample encode an identical CDR3. The protocol was immunoSEQ multiplex PCR, while the TCRdb copy is restricted to in-frame clones and leaves out a portion. The repertoire holds 76,000 or so clones, with 93% as singletons. The CDR3 runs 15 residues. Trimming took off 1 base at V and 1 base at J, with 8 bases between the two ends. The V gene's germline CDR1 is LNHDA and CDR2 SQIVND (reference sequence). These data are taken from a study of OX40 agonist ivuxolimab in advanced cancers. Study summary: Every 2 weeks, patients got intravenous ivuxolimab at one of six dose levels (0.01-10 mg/kg). A male proportion of about 86% was recorded, with mean age around 55 years and range about 23 to 90. General study findings and limits: Antigen specificity remained undetermined for the expanded peripheral T cells. Nonresponders included some who also had low normalized T-cell clonal expansion.

This TCR came from an adult with an advanced solid tumor such as melanoma, head and neck, liver or kidney cancer. The chain employs TRBV19 and TRBJ1-5, with D tentatively TRBD1 (6 bases). The source was CD4+ or CD8+ T cells sorted from blood, collected in a trial of the OX40 agonist ivuxolimab. CDR3 residues: CASSIGGQSNQPQHF. The CDR3 DNA sequence: TGTGCCAGTAGTATAGGAGGACAGAGCAATCAGCCCCAGCATTTT. The whole variable domain, remainder taken from reference TRBV19 and TRBJ1-5, is DGGITQSPKYLFRKEGQNVTLSCEQNLNHDAMYWYRQDPGQGLRLIYYSQIVNDFQKGDIAEGYSVSREKKESFPLTVTSAQKNPTAFYLCASSIGGQSNQPQHFGDGTRLSIL.